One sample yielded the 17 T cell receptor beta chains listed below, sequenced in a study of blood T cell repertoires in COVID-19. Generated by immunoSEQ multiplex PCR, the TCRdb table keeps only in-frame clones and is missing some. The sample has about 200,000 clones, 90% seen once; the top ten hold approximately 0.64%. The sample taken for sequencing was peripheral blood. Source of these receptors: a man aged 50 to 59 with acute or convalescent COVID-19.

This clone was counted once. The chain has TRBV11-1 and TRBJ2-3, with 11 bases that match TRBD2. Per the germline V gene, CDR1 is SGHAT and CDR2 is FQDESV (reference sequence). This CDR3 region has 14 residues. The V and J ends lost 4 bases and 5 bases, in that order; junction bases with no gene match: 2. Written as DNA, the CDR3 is TGTGCCAGCAGCTCAGGACTAGCGGGAGATACGCAGTATTTT. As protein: CASSSGLAGDTQYF.

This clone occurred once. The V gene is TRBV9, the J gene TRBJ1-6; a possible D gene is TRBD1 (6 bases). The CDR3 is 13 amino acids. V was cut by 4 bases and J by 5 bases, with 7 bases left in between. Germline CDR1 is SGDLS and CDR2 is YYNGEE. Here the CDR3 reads CASSRTDNSPLHF. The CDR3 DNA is TGTGCCAGCAGCAGGACAGATAATTCACCCCTCCACTTT.

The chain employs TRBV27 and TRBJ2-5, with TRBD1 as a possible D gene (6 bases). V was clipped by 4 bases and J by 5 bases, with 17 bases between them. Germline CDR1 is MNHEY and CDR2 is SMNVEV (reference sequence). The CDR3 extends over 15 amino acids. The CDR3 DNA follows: TGTGCCAGCAGTTGGGCGGACAGACTCGGGGAGACCCAGTACTTC. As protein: CASSWADRLGETQYF.

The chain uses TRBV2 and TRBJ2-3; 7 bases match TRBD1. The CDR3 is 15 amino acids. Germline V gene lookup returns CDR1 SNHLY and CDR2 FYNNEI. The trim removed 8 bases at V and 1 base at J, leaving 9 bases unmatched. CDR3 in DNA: TGTGCCAGCGCCGACAGGGCGGCGGGCACAGATACGCAGTATTTT. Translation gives CASADRAAGTDTQYF.

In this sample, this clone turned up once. This CDR3 is CASNDGGLTGELFF. The CDR3 DNA sequence: TGTGCCAGCAATGATGGCGGATTAACCGGGGAGCTGTTTTTT. This chain connects TRBV9 to TRBJ2-2; the D is unclear. CDR3 length: 14 amino acids. The germline V gene encodes CDR1 SGDLS and CDR2 YYNGEE. V gave up 6 bases and J gave up 5 bases, with 14 bases separating them.

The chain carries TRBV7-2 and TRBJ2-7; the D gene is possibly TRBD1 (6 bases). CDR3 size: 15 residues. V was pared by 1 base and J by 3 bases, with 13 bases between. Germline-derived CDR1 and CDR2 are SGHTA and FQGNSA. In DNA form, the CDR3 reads TGTGCCAGCAGCTTAGTATGCAGGGGTAACTACGAGCAGTACGTC. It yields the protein CASSLVCRGNYEQYV.

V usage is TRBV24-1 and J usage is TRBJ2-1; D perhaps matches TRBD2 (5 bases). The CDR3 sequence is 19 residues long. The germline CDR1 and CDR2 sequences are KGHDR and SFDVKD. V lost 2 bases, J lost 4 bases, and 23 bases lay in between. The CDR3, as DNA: TGTGCCACCAGTGATTCCGCCGCAAGGACTCGCCGCGTTTACAATGAGCAGTTCTTC. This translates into CATSDSAARTRRVYNEQFF.

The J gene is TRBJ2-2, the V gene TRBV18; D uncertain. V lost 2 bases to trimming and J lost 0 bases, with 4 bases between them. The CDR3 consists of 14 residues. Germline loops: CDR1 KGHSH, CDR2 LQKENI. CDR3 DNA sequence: TGTGCCAGCTCACCAGCGACGAACACCGGGGAGCTGTTTTTT. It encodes CASSPATNTGELFF. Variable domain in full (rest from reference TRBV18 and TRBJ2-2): NAGVMQNPRHLVRRRGQEARLRCSPMKGHSHVYWYRQLPEEGLKFMVYLQKENIIDESGMPKERFSAEFPKEGPSILRIQQVVRGDSAAYFCASSPATNTGELFFGEGSRLTVL.

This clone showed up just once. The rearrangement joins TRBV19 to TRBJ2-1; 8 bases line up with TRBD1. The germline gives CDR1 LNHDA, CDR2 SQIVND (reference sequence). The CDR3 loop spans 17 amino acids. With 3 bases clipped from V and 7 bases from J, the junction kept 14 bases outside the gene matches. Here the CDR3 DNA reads TGTGCCAGTAGTATTCCCCCCAGGACAGGGTACGTTAATGAGCAGTTCTTC. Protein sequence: CASSIPPRTGYVNEQFF.

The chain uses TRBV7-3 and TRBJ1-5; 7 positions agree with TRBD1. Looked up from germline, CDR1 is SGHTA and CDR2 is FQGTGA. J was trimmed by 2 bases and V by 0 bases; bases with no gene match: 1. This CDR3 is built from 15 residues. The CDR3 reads CASSLTQGGNQPQHF. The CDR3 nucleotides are TGTGCCAGCAGCTTAACGCAGGGGGGCAATCAGCCCCAGCATTTT.

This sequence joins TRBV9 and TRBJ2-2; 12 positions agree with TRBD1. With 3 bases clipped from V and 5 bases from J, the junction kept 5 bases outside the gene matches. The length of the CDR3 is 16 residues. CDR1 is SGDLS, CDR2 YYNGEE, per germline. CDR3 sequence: CASSATGQGATGELFF. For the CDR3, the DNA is TGTGCCAGCAGCGCGACGGGACAGGGGGCGACCGGGGAGCTGTTTTTT.

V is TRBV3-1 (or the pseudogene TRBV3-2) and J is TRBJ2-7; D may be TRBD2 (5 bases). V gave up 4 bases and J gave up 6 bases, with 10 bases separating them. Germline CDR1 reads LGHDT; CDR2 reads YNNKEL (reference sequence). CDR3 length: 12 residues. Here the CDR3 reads CASSPRVGEQYF. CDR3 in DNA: TGTGCCAGCAGCCCGAGGGTCGGCGAGCAGTACTTC.

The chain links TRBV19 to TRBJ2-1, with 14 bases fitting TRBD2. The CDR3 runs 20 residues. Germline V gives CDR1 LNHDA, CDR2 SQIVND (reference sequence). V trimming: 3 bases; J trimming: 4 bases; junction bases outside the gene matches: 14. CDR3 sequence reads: CASSIRLAGGATHTYNEQFF. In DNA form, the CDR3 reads TGTGCCAGTAGTATCAGACTAGCGGGAGGGGCGACCCACACTTACAATGAGCAGTTCTTC.

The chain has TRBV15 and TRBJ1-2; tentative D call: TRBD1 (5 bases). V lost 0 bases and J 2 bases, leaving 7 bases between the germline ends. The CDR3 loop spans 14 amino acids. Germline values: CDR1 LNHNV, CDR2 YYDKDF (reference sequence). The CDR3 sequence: CATSRERGNYGYTF. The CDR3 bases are TGTGCCACCAGCAGAGAAAGGGGAAACTATGGCTACACCTTC.

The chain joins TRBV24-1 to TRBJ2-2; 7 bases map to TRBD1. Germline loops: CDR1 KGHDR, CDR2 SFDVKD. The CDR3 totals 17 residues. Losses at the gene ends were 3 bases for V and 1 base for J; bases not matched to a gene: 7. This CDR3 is CATSDTRGQKNTGELFF. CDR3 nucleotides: TGTGCCACCAGTGATACGAGGGGACAGAAGAACACCGGGGAGCTGTTTTTT.

In DNA, the CDR3 is TGTGCCATCACCGGGCTAGCGGGGAAAAACAATGAGCAGTTCTTC. It codes for CAITGLAGKNNEQFF. The chain couples TRBV10-3 to TRBJ2-1; 9 bases align to TRBD2. The CDR3 has 15 residues. Germline V gives CDR1 ENHRY, CDR2 SYGVKD. The trim removed 7 bases at V and 5 bases at J, leaving 9 bases unmatched.

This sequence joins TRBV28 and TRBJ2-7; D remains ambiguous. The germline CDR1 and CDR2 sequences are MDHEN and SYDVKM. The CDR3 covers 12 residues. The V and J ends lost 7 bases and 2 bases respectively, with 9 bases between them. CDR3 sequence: CASNRLTYEQYF. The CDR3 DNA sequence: TGTGCCAGCAACCGGTTAACCTACGAGCAGTACTTC.